The sequence of this TCR beta chain was determined in a study of cytomegalovirus exposure and HLA in healthy donors. Amplification used 60 Vbeta primers and 13 Jbeta primers. Some clones are missing from TCRdb's copy, which holds only in-frame ones; the method was immunoSEQ multiplex PCR. The sample has 60,000 to 80,000 clones; more than 75% are singletons. V gave up 3 bases and J gave up 9 bases, with 12 bases separating them. The V gene's germline CDR1 is MRHNA and CDR2 SNTAGT. The CDR3 consists of 14 residues. The receptor comes from a girl between 5 and 17 years old in good health and CMV-seropositive. The genes are TRBV6-4 and TRBJ1-6, with D tentatively TRBD1 (5 bases). The sequenced material came from PBMCs. CDR3 residues: CASSEGGKASPLHF. The CDR3 DNA follows: TGTGCCAGCAGTGAGGGGGGGAAAGCTTCACCCCTCCACTTT.